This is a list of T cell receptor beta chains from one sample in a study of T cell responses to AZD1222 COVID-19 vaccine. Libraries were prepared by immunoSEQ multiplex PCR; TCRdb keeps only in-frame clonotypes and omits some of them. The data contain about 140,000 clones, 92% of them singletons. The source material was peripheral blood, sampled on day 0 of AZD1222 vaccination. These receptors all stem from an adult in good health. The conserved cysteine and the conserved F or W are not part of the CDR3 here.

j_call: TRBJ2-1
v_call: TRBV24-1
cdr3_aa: ATSDLPMTSYLGSWNEQF

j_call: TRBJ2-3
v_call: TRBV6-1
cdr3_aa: ASSELDTQY

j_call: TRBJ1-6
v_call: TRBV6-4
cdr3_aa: ASSVDLGGSPLH

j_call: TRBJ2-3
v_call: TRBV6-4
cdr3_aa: ASSDGRDTDTQY

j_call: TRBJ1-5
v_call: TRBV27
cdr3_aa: ASSLGTPRAPQH

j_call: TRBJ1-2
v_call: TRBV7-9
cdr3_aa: ASSAVGIVGYT

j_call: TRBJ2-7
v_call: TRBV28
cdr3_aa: ASSQTGYEQY

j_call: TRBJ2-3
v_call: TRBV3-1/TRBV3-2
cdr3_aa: ASSQEPSGGDTQY

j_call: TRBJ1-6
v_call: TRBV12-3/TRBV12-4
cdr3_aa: ASRETGASPLH

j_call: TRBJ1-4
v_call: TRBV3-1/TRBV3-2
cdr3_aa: ASSQEAGAFYNEKLF

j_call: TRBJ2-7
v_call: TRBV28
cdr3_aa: ASSANRGQKRFYEQY

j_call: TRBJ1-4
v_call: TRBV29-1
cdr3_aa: SVELGASEKLF

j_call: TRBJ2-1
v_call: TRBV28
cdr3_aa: ASRRQGDNEQF

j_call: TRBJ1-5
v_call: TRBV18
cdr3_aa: ASSPPDQPQH

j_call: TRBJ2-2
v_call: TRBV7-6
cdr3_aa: ASSLAQFFVPGELF

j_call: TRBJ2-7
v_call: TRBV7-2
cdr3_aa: ASSRGRSSYEQY

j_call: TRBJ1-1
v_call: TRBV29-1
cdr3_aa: SVDNPRGALNTEAF

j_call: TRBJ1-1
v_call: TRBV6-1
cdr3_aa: ASSDSNRVNEAF

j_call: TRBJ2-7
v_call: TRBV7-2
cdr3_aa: ASSLVGTGRQY

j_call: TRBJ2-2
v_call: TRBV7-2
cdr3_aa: ASSSHMTSLNTGELF

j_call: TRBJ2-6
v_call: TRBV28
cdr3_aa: ASRRQGATGANVLT

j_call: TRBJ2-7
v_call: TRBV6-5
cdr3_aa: ASKRAGGGYEQY

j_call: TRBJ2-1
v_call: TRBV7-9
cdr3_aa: ASSFSGGAWVYEQF

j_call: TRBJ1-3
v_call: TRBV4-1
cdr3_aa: ASSLAPTGPRNTIY

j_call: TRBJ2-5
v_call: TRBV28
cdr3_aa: ASRNSGAGQETQY

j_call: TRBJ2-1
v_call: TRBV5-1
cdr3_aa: ASSLTGEGRNEQF

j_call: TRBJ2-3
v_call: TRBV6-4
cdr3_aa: ASSAETGGADTQY

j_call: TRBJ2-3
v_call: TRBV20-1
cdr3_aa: SASRGDTQY

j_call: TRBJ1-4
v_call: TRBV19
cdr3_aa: ASSTGGIQEKLF

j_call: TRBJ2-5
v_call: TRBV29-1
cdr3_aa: SVGPGQETQY

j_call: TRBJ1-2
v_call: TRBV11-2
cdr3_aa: ASSLNPPPGE

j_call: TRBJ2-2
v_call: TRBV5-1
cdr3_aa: ASSIGLAGPHGELF

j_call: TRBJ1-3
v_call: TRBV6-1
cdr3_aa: ASSEAWVSGNTIY

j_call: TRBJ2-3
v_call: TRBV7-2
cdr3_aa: ASSTRLGSTDTQY

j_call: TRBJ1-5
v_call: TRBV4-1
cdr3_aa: ASSQEIGVGQPQH

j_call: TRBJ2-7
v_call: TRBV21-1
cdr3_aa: ASRTGQGWDSYEQY

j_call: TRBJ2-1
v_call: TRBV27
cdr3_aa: ASSLWTSGSYNEQF

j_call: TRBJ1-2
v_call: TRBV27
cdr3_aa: ASSFSRTYGYT

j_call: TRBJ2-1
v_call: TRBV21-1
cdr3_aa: ASSKAWLAVSYNEQF

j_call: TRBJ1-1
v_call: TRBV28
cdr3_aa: ASSLSALAGANTEAF

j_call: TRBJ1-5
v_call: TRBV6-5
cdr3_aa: ASRAQGTQPQH

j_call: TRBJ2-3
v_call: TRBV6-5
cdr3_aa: ASKPAGGGTDTQY

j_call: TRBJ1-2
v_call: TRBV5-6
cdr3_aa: ASSTTRGHYGYT

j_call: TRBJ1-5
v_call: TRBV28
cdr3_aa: ASLERNQPQH

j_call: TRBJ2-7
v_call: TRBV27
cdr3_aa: ACSLGQGAYEQY

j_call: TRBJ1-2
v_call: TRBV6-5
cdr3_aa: ASSYSWQGYYGYT

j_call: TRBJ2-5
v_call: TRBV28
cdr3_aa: ASKVSDEETQY

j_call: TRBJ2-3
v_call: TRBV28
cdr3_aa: ASSLSQGTDTQY

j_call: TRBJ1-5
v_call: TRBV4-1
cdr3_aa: ASSPEESNQPQH

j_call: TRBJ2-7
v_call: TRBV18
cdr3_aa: ASSPGTTIYEQY

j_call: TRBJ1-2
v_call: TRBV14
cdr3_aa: ASSHYRVADGYT

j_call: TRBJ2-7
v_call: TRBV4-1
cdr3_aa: ASSRLETGPYEQY

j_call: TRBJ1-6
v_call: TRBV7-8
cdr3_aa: ASSFRRDFNSPLH

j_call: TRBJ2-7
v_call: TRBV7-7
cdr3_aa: ASSLGGVSEQY

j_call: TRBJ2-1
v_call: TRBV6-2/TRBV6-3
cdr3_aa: ASSRRTSGPYNEQF

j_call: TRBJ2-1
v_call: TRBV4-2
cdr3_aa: ASSQEGQGVNEQF

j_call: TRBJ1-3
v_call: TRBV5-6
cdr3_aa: ASSLDQGAGNTIY